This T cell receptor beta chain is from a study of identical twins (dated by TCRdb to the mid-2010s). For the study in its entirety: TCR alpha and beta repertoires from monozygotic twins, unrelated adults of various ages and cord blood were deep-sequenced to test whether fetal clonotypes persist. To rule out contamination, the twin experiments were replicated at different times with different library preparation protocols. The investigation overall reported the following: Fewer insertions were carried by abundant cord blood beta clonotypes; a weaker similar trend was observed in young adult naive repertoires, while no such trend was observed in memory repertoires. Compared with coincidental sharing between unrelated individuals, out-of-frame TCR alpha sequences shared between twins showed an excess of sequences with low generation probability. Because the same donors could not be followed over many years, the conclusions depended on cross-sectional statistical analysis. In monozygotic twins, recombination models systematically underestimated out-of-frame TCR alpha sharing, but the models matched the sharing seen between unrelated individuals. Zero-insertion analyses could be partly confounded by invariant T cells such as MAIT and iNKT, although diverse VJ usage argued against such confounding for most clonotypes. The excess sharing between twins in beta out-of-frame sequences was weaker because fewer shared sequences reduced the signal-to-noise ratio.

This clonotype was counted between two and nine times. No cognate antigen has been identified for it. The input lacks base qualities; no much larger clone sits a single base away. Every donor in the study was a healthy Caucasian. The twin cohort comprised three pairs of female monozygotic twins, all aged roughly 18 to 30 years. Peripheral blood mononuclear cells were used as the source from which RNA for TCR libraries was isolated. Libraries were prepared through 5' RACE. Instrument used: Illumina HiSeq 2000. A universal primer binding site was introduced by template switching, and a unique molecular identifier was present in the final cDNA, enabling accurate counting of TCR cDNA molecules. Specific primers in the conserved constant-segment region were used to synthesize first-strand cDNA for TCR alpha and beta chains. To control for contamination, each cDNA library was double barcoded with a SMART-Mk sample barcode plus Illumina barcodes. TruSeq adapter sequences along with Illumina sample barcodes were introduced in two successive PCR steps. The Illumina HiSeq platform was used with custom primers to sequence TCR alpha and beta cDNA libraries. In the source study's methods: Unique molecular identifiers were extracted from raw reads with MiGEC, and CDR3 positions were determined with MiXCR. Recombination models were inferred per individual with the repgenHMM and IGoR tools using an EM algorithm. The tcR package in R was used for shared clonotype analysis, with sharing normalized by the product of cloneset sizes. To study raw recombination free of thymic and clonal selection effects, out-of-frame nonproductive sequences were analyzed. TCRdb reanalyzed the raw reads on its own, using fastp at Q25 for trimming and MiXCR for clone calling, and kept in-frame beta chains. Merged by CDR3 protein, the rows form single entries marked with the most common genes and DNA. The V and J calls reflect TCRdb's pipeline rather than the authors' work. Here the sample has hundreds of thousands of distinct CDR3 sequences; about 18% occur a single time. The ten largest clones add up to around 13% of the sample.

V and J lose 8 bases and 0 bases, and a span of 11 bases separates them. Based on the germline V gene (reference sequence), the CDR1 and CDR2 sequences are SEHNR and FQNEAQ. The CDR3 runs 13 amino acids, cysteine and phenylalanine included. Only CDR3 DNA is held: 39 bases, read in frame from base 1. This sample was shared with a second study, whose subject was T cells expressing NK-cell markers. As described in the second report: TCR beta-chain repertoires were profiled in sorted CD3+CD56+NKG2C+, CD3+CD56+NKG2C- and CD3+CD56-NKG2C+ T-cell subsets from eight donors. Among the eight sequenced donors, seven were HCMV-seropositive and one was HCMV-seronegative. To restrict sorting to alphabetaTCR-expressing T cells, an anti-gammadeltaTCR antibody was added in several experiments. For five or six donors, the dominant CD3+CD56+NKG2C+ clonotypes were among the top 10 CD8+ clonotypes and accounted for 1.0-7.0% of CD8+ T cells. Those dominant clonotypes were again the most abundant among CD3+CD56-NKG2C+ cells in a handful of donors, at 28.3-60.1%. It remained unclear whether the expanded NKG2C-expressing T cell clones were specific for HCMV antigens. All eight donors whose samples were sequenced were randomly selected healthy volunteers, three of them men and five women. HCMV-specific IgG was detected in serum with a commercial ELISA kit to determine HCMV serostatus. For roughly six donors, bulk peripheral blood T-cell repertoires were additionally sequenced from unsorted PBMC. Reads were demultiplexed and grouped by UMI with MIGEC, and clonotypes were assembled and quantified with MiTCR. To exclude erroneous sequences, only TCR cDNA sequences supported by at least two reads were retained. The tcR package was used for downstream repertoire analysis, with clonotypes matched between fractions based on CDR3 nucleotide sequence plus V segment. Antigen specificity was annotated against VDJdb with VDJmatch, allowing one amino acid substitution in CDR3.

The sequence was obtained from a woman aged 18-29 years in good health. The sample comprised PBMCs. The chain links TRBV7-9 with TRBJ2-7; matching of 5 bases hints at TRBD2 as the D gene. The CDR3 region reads CASSERNSYEQYF. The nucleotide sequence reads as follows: TGTGCCAGCTCTGAGCGGAACTCCTACGAGCAGTACTTC.